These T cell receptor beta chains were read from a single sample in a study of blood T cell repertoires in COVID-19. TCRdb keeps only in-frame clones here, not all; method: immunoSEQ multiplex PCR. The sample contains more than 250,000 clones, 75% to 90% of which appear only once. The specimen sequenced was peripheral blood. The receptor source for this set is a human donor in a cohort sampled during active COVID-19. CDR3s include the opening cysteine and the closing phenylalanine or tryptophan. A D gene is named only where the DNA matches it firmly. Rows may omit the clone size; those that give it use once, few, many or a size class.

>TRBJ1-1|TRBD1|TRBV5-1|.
CASSSRQGTGTEAFF
TGCGCCAGCAGCTCGAGACAGGGGACAGGCACTGAAGCTTTCTTT
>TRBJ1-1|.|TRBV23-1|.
CASRKRVNTEAFF
TGCGCCAGCAGGAAACGGGTAAACACTGAAGCTTTCTTT
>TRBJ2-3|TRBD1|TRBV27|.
CASRTGGRNTQYF
TGTGCCAGCAGGACAGGGGGCAGGAATACGCAGTATTTT
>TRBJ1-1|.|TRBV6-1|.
CASSEWGGTTEAFF
TGTGCCAGCAGTGAATGGGGGGGGACCACTGAAGCTTTCTTT
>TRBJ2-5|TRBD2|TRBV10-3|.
CAIGLSGNQETQYF
TGTGCCATCGGACTTAGCGGGAATCAAGAGACCCAGTACTTC
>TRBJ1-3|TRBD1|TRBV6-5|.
CASSNRGQAHTIYF
TGTGCCAGCAGTAATAGGGGACAGGCACACACCATATATTTT
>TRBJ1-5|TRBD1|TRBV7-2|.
CASSAGGNQPQHF
TGTGCCAGCAGCGCAGGGGGCAACCAGCCCCAGCATTTT
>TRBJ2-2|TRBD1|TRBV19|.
CATQDRATGELFF
TGTGCCACCCAGGACAGGGCAACCGGGGAGCTGTTTTTT
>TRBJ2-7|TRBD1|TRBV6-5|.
CASRRDRGSYEQYF
TGTGCCAGCAGGAGGGACAGGGGCAGCTACGAGCAGTACTTC
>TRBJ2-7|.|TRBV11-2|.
CASSFPQQHYEQYF
TGTGCCAGCAGCTTCCCCCAACAGCATTACGAGCAGTACTTC
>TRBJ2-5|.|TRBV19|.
CASSIRGETQYF
TGTGCCAGTAGTATACGCGGGGAGACCCAGTACTTC
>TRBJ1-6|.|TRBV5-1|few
CASSSGDSYNSPLHF
TGCGCCAGCAGCTCGGGTGACTCCTATAATTCACCCCTCCACTTT
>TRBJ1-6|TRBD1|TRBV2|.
CASRPDVDRTLHF
TGTGCCAGCAGGCCCGACGTGGACAGGACCCTCCACTTT
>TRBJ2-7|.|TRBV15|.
CATSRETPTYEQYF
TGTGCCACCAGCAGAGAAACTCCCACCTACGAGCAGTACTTC
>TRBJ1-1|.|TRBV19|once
CASQPRTNTEAFF
TGTGCCAGTCAACCCCGGACAAACACTGAAGCTTTCTTT
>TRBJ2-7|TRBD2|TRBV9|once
CASSVRLAGEQYF
TGTGCCAGCAGCGTACGACTAGCGGGCGAGCAGTACTTC
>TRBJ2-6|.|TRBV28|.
CASRPAGANVLTF
TGTGCCAGCAGGCCAGCTGGGGCCAACGTCCTGACTTTC
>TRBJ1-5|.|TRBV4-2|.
CASSQEGHANQPQHF
TGTGCCAGCAGCCAAGAGGGACACGCCAATCAGCCCCAGCATTTT
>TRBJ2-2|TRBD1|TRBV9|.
CASSVETGVRTGELFF
TGTGCCAGCAGCGTAGAGACAGGGGTTCGCACCGGGGAGCTGTTTTTT
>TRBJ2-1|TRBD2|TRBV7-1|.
CASSSSRTSGSNFVGVGSYNEQFF
TGTGCCAGCAGCTCTAGCAGGACTAGCGGGAGCAATTTTGTGGGAGTTGGTTCCTACAATGAGCAGTTCTTC
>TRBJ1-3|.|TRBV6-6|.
CASHISSGNTIYF
TGTGCCAGCCACATTTCCTCTGGAAACACCATATATTTT
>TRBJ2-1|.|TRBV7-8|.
CASSTYNEQFF
TGTGCCAGCAGCACTTACAATGAGCAGTTCTTC
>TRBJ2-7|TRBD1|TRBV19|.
CASSRQGRSYEQYF
TGTGCCAGTAGTAGACAGGGACGCTCCTACGAGCAGTACTTC
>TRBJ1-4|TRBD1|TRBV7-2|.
CASSADRGDEKLFF
TGTGCCAGCAGCGCGGACAGGGGTGATGAAAAACTGTTTTTT